Below are 19 T cell receptor beta chains sequenced from a single sample in a study of blood T cell repertoires in COVID-19 (dated by TCRdb to about 2020). The library was generated by the immunoSEQ multiplex PCR assay. Entries here come from immuneACCESS through TCRdb and include only in-frame sequences with V and J called. Some clones fail to appear in such tables; in the studies checked, an unresolved V gene covers under half of the shortfall, and the cause of the remainder is unknown. The sample table shows 300,000 to 400,000 clones, and roughly 85% are seen once. The ten top clones hold around 7.8% of the sample. Sequencing was carried out using peripheral blood. These receptors came from a human donor in a cohort sampled during active COVID-19.

This clone was seen only a few times. The rearrangement uses TRBV6-5 and TRBJ1-3; no reliable D call. The CDR3 has 14 residues. V lost 6 bases and J lost 4, with 13 bases in between. Germline V gene sequence: CDR1 MNHEY, CDR2 SVGAGI. The CDR3, as DNA: TGTGCCAGCAGCCGGACGGCGGGAGGAAACACCATATATTTT. Translating gives CASSRTAGGNTIYF.

The chain links TRBV10-3 to TRBJ2-2; 10 bases line up with TRBD2. The CDR3 totals 16 residues. Germline loops: CDR1 ENHRY, CDR2 SYGVKD. The ends lost 0 bases at V and 8 bases at J; junction bases unmatched: 6. As DNA, the CDR3 is TGTGCCATCAGTGAGTCAAGCGGGGGGGCGCGAGGGGAGCTGTTTTTT. Protein: CAISESSGGARGELFF.

This chain joins TRBV6-1 and TRBJ1-4, with 8 bases fitting TRBD1. CDR3 length: 18 residues. The germline V gene has CDR1 MNHNS and CDR2 SASEGT. V dropped 3 bases and J dropped 2; count of bases not matched to a gene: 11. CDR3 sequence: CASSDLTGAEFTNEKLFF. The CDR3 coding sequence is TGTGCCAGCAGTGACCTGACAGGGGCGGAGTTTACTAATGAAAAACTGTTTTTT.

The CDR3: CASSRGGTTDTQYF. CDR3 coding DNA: TGTGCCAGTAGCCGGGGGGGGACCACAGATACGCAGTATTTT. The V gene is TRBV19, the J gene TRBJ2-3; TRBD2 aligns across 8 bases. This CDR3 region has 14 residues. Unmatched junction bases numbered 4, after V lost 6 bases and J lost 2 bases. Germline CDR1 reads LNHDA; CDR2 reads SQIVND (reference sequence).

The rearrangement links TRBV3-1 (or the pseudogene TRBV3-2) to TRBJ2-2; maybe TRBD2 (6 bases). This CDR3 comprises 14 residues. Germline-derived CDR1 and CDR2 are LGHDT and YNNKEL (reference sequence). V was shortened by 4 bases and J by 4 bases, with 10 bases between the two germline ends. The CDR3 spells CASSPRRGTGELFF. Written as DNA, the CDR3 is TGTGCCAGCAGCCCCCGGCGGGGCACCGGGGAGCTGTTTTTT.

This chain joins TRBV19 and TRBJ2-1; tentative D call: TRBD1 (6 bases). This CDR3 is 13 amino acids long. V was trimmed by 4 bases and J by 8 bases, leaving 12 bases between them. CDR1 is LNHDA, CDR2 SQIVND, per germline (reference sequence). DNA of the CDR3: TGTGCCAGTAGTACCGAACAGGGATATGAGCAGTTCTTC. Protein sequence: CASSTEQGYEQFF.

This rearrangement joins TRBV6-5 to TRBJ1-1; the match to TRBD1 covers 7 bases. The trim removed 6 bases at V and 1 base at J, leaving 2 bases unmatched. CDR1 MNHEY and CDR2 SVGAGI come from the germline V gene. The CDR3 loop spans 13 amino acids. This chain's CDR3 is CASRGQPNTEAFF. The CDR3 coding sequence is TGTGCCAGCAGGGGACAGCCGAACACTGAAGCTTTCTTT.

This clone was counted many times. The V gene is TRBV18, the J gene TRBJ1-2; 8 positions agree with TRBD1. Looked up from germline, CDR1 is KGHSH and CDR2 is LQKENI. The V and J ends lost 5 bases and 4 bases, in that order; junction bases with no gene match: 6. The CDR3 loop spans 14 amino acids. CDR3 residues: CASSTGQAFYGYTF. In DNA form, the CDR3 reads TGTGCCAGCTCAACGGGACAGGCCTTCTATGGCTACACCTTC.

This clone was seen once. The rearrangement joins TRBV6-5 to TRBJ1-2, with D unresolved. The germline gives CDR1 MNHEY, CDR2 SVGAGI. Trimming removed 6 bases from V and 2 bases from J, with 7 bases in between. The CDR3 extends over 12 amino acids. CDR3 sequence: CASRRLNYGYTF. CDR3 bases: TGTGCCAGCAGGCGCCTGAACTATGGCTACACCTTC.

The chain recombines TRBV5-6 with TRBJ1-2; D is possibly TRBD1 (5 bases). The V and J ends lost 1 base and 3 bases respectively, with 10 bases between them. The CDR3 runs to 14 residues. Per the germline V gene, CDR1 is SGHDT and CDR2 is YYEEEE. The CDR3 DNA reads as TGTGCCAGCAGCTTGAAACCGGGGGACTATGGCTACACCTTC. Translated: CASSLKPGDYGYTF.

The chain uses TRBV19 and TRBJ2-3; possible D gene TRBD1, 5 bases. CDR3 length: 14 residues. Trimming removed 3 bases at V and 4 bases at J, with 11 bases between. Germline V gene lookup returns CDR1 LNHDA and CDR2 SQIVND (reference sequence). CDR3 nucleotide sequence: TGTGCCAGTAGTATCCTTCAGGGTCCAGATACGCAGTATTTT. It encodes CASSILQGPDTQYF.

There are a few counts of this clone. The V call is TRBV7-9, the J call TRBJ1-4, with 10 positions matching TRBD1. V dropped 5 bases and J dropped 7; count of bases not matched to a gene: 4. The CDR3 consists of 14 residues. Germline lookup yields CDR1 SEHNR and CDR2 FQNEAQ (reference sequence). CDR3 protein: CASSQGQGIEKLFF. CDR3 nucleotides: TGTGCCAGCAGCCAGGGACAGGGGATTGAAAAACTGTTTTTT.

The chain recombines TRBV12-5 with TRBJ1-1; D gene uncertain. The germline CDR1 and CDR2 sequences are LGHNT and FRNRAP. The CDR3 runs to 15 residues. V lost 6 bases, J lost 0 bases, and 14 bases lay in between. CDR3 bases: TGTGCTAGTGGCTTCCAACTAGGACTGAACACTGAAGCTTTCTTT. It codes for CASGFQLGLNTEAFF.

With respect to this clone: The sample contains more than one DNA sequence encoding this CDR3. The genes are TRBV19 and TRBJ1-1, with 9 bases that match TRBD1. There are 13 residues in the CDR3. Looked up from germline, CDR1 is LNHDA and CDR2 is SQIVND (reference sequence). V dropped 7 bases and J dropped 4; count of bases not matched to a gene: 4. CDR3 in amino acids: CASTRDRATEAFF. CDR3 bases: TGTGCCAGTACCCGGGACAGGGCCACTGAAGCTTTCTTT.

The chain is built from TRBV29-1 and TRBJ2-1; D ambiguous. The CDR3 is 12 residues long. Trimming pared 3 bases from V and 6 bases from J, leaving 9 bases between. In germline, CDR1 is SQVTM, CDR2 ANQGSEA. The CDR3 protein is CSVDISRNEQFF. In DNA, the CDR3 is TGCAGCGTTGATATTAGCCGCAATGAGCAGTTCTTC.

V and J are TRBV3-1 (or the pseudogene TRBV3-2) and TRBJ1-1; 7 bases match TRBD1. Germline CDR1 is LGHDT and CDR2 is YNNKEL (reference sequence). Losses at the gene ends were 5 bases for V and 10 bases for J; bases not matched to a gene: 13. This CDR3 is built from 14 residues. CDR3 DNA sequence: TGTGCCAGCAGCACGGGGAGCAGGGGGTCCGTAGCTTTCTTT. The encoded protein is CASSTGSRGSVAFF.

This clone has just a few counts. The V gene is TRBV2, the J gene TRBJ1-6; D call uncertain. CDR3 size: 14 residues. Trimming cost V 5 bases and J 2 bases, with 7 bases left between them. Looked up from germline, CDR1 is SNHLY and CDR2 is FYNNEI. The CDR3 is CASSPGTYNSPLHF. The CDR3 DNA follows: TGTGCCAGCAGTCCCGGGACCTATAATTCACCCCTCCACTTT.

V usage is TRBV10-3 and J usage is TRBJ1-2, with D maybe TRBD1 (5 bases). The CDR3 has 14 amino acids. The V gene's germline CDR1 is ENHRY and CDR2 SYGVKD. V lost 2 bases, J lost 8 bases, and 15 bases lay in between. The CDR3 DNA follows: TGTGCCATCAGTGAGCCCAAGGGGTACGGCGGCTACACCTTC. Protein product: CAISEPKGYGGYTF.

CDR3 residues: CASTDYRGVILNTEAFF. CDR3 DNA sequence: TGTGCCAGCACCGACTACAGGGGAGTTATCCTGAACACTGAAGCTTTCTTT. The chain joins TRBV5-5 to TRBJ1-1, with 7 bases matching TRBD1. The CDR3 covers 17 residues. V shed 6 bases, J shed 0 bases, and the junction held 14 bases outside the gene matches. Germline V gene data show CDR1 as SGHKS and CDR2 as YYEKEE (reference sequence). The full variable domain, completed using reference TRBV5-5 and TRBJ1-1, is DAGVTQSPTHLIKTRGQQVTLRCSPISGHKSVSWYQQVLGQGPQFIFQYYEKEERGRGNFPDRFSARQFPNYSSELNVNALLLGDSALYLCASTDYRGVILNTEAFFGQGTRLTVV.